These T cell receptor beta chains were read from a single sample in a study of cytomegalovirus exposure and HLA in healthy donors. Profiling relied on immunoSEQ multiplex PCR, and the TCRdb table lists in-frame clones only, not all of them. The table has 150,000 to 200,000 clones, roughly 80% seen once. The sequencing sample was made of PBMCs. All receptors come from a man aged 18 to 29 in good health and CMV-seropositive. CDR3s include the opening cysteine and the closing phenylalanine or tryptophan. A D gene is named only where the DNA matches it firmly. Rows may omit the clone size; those that give it use once, few, many or a size class.

V gene,CDR3 length,D gene,clone size,J gene,CDR3 protein,CDR3 DNA
TRBV11-3,19,TRBD2,NA,TRBJ2-1,CASSLGASGRSSSYNEQFF,TGTGCCAGCAGCTTGGGCGCTAGCGGGAGATCTAGCTCCTACAATGAGCAGTTCTTC
TRBV5-4,14,TRBD2,NA,TRBJ2-7,CASSSGGRKYEQYF,TGTGCCAGCAGCTCGGGGGGGCGGAAATACGAGCAGTACTTC
TRBV7-2,14,NA,NA,TRBJ2-1,CASTQGSPGNEQFF,TGTGCCAGCACCCAAGGGAGCCCGGGGAATGAGCAGTTCTTC
TRBV7-9,15,NA,NA,TRBJ1-1,CASSPNYLADTEAFF,TGTGCCAGCAGCCCTAATTATCTAGCGGACACTGAAGCTTTCTTT
TRBV6-1,15,TRBD1,NA,TRBJ1-4,CASRRAGGSDEKLFF,TGTGCCAGCAGGAGAGCAGGGGGTTCGGATGAAAAACTGTTTTTT
TRBV5-1,15,TRBD2,NA,TRBJ2-3,CASSSLGSGSDTQYF,TGCGCCAGCAGCTCCCTGGGGAGCGGGAGTGATACGCAGTATTTT
TRBV7-9,13,NA,NA,TRBJ2-1,CASSLVLNNEQFF,TGTGCCAGCAGCTTAGTACTGAACAATGAGCAGTTCTTC
TRBV27,14,TRBD1,NA,TRBJ1-1,CASSGGSMNTEAFF,TGTGCCAGCTCAGGGGGTTCGATGAACACTGAAGCTTTCTTT
TRBV5-8,16,TRBD2,NA,TRBJ2-1,CASSFGGTSGTSEQFF,TGTGCCAGCAGCTTTGGGGGGACTAGCGGGACGAGTGAGCAGTTCTTC
TRBV11-2,16,NA,NA,TRBJ2-3,CASSLDSERSPDTQYF,TGTGCCAGCAGCTTAGATTCCGAGAGGTCCCCAGATACGCAGTATTTT
TRBV6-1,14,TRBD2,few,TRBJ2-1,CASLQREPMDEQFF,TGTGCCAGCCTTCAGCGGGAACCTATGGATGAGCAGTTCTTC
TRBV30,15,NA,NA,TRBJ1-6,CAWTAVAGRVSPLHF,TGTGCCTGGACGGCGGTGGCGGGGCGCGTCTCACCCCTCCACTTT
TRBV19,13,NA,NA,TRBJ2-1,CASSPRGYNEQFF,TGTGCCAGTAGTCCCCGCGGGTACAATGAGCAGTTCTTC
TRBV28,15,TRBD1,NA,TRBJ1-5,CASSPSTGGGQPQHF,TGTGCCAGCAGTCCCTCAACAGGGGGAGGACAGCCCCAGCATTTT
TRBV28,13,TRBD1,NA,TRBJ2-7,CATTSGGAYEQYF,TGTGCCACGACTTCAGGGGGCGCGTACGAGCAGTACTTC
TRBV19,15,NA,NA,TRBJ1-2,CASSIDLQGLYGYTF,TGTGCCAGTAGTATAGACCTACAGGGTCTCTATGGCTACACCTTC
TRBV10-3,17,NA,few,TRBJ2-2,CAISESWTNRGTGELFF,TGTGCCATCAGTGAGTCATGGACCAACCGGGGGACCGGGGAGCTGTTTTTT
TRBV5-6,14,NA,NA,TRBJ1-2,CASSLGRQVYGYTF,TGTGCCAGCAGCTTAGGAAGGCAGGTCTATGGCTACACCTTC
TRBV10-1,17,TRBD2,NA,TRBJ2-1,CASSESDLAGVINEQFF,TGCGCCAGCAGTGAATCGGATCTAGCGGGAGTGATAAATGAGCAGTTCTTC
TRBV5-1,14,NA,NA,TRBJ2-7,CASSLGGQTYEQYF,TGCGCCAGCAGCTTGGGTGGACAGACCTACGAGCAGTACTTC
TRBV28,14,TRBD1,NA,TRBJ1-2,CASSFQGAKEVNTF,TGTGCCAGCAGTTTTCAGGGGGCGAAAGAGGTAAACACCTTC
TRBV5-6,14,TRBD2,NA,TRBJ2-7,CASSVSGSSYEQYF,TGTGCCAGCAGCGTGAGCGGGAGCTCCTACGAGCAGTACTTC
TRBV5-1,17,TRBD2,NA,TRBJ2-5,CASSLGLAGGSEETQYF,TGCGCCAGCAGCTTGGGACTAGCGGGAGGGTCGGAAGAGACCCAGTACTTC
TRBV6-5,14,NA,NA,TRBJ1-2,CASSYTADSYGYTF,TGTGCCAGCAGTTACACGGCAGACTCCTATGGCTACACCTTC
TRBV7-2,15,TRBD1,NA,TRBJ1-2,CASSTGGTLGYGYTF,TGTGCCAGCAGTACAGGGGGGACCTTGGGTTATGGCTACACCTTC
TRBV7-3,14,NA,NA,TRBJ2-2,CASSLTTSTGELFF,TGTGCCAGCAGCTTAACGACTAGCACCGGGGAGCTGTTTTTT
TRBV7-8,15,TRBD1,few,TRBJ1-3,CASSLLQGSGNTIYF,TGTGCCAGCAGCCTCTTACAGGGGTCTGGAAACACCATATATTTT
TRBV6-5,14,TRBD1,NA,TRBJ2-7,CASSIGRGLDEQYF,TGTGCCAGCAGTATAGGCAGGGGGCTTGACGAGCAGTACTTC
TRBV11-2,15,TRBD1,NA,TRBJ2-1,CASSPQGLHGHEQFF,TGTGCCAGCAGCCCACAGGGGCTCCACGGACATGAGCAGTTCTTC
TRBV4-1,15,NA,NA,TRBJ2-7,CASSHLGGRASEQYF,TGCGCCAGCAGTCACCTAGGGGGGAGGGCCTCCGAGCAGTACTTC
TRBV21-1,16,NA,NA,TRBJ1-5,CASSRIPRTGTQPQHF,TGTGCCAGCAGCCGAATTCCCCGGACAGGGACACAGCCCCAGCATTTT
TRBV5-1,13,NA,NA,TRBJ2-1,CASTLEAYNEQFF,TGCGCCAGCACCCTAGAGGCCTACAATGAGCAGTTCTTC
TRBV5-1,12,NA,NA,TRBJ2-3,CASSLVEDTQYF,TGCGCCAGCAGCTTGGTCGAGGATACGCAGTATTTT
TRBV7-9,15,TRBD1,NA,TRBJ2-3,CASSLGGGVTDTQYF,TGTGCCAGCAGCTTAGGAGGGGGCGTCACAGATACGCAGTATTTT
TRBV6-1,11,TRBD1,NA,TRBJ2-3,CASGRGQGQYF,TGTGCCAGCGGCAGGGGGCAAGGGCAGTATTTT
TRBV11-1,14,TRBD1,NA,TRBJ2-7,CASSPPGQGPEQYF,TGTGCCAGCAGTCCGCCGGGACAGGGTCCCGAGCAGTACTTC
TRBV7-9,15,TRBD1,few,TRBJ1-2,CASSSDRGRNYGYTF,TGTGCCAGCAGTTCCGACAGGGGTCGGAACTATGGCTACACCTTC
TRBV7-9,17,TRBD2,NA,TRBJ2-7,CASSSGTSGILNYEQYF,TGTGCCAGCAGCTCTGGGACTAGCGGGATTCTGAACTACGAGCAGTACTTC
TRBV2,14,TRBD2,NA,TRBJ2-2,CASRPGLAIGELFF,TGTGCCAGCAGGCCGGGACTAGCAATCGGGGAGCTGTTTTTT
TRBV10-3,13,NA,NA,TRBJ2-7,CAIRYRDIGEQYF,TGTGCCATCAGATACCGGGACATAGGTGAGCAGTACTTC